The rows below give T cell receptor beta chains drawn from one sample of a study of CD8+CD57+ T cells in acquired aplastic anemia. TCRdb re-derived calls from the reads in MiXCR, one entry per CDR3 protein. The table lists under 250,000 distinct CDR3 sequences, approximately 50% of them singletons. The sample consisted of sorted CD4+, CD8+, or CD8+CD57+ T cells (not recorded which) from PBMCs. These receptors were collected from a human donor with aplastic anemia. Each CDR3 is given with its conserved first and last residue. A D gene is named only where the DNA matches it firmly. Clone size, where shown, is once, few, many, or a class for clones that have expanded.

TRBV9	TRBD2	NA	TRBJ2-3	CASSVSLAGASTDTQYF	TGTGCCAGCAGCGTAAGTCTAGCGGGGGCTAGCACAGATACGCAGTATTTT
TRBV25-1	TRBD1	few	TRBJ1-1	CASSAQGASEAFF	TGTGCCAGCAGTGCACAGGGGGCCTCTGAAGCTTTCTTT
TRBV10-3	NA	few	TRBJ1-2	CAIRRGVNYGYTF	TGTGCCATCAGGCGAGGGGTAAACTATGGCTACACCTTC
TRBV2	NA	NA	TRBJ2-7	CASIQVFSTYEQYF	TGTGCCAGCATCCAAGTGTTCAGTACCTACGAGCAGTACTTC
TRBV24-1	NA	NA	TRBJ2-6	CATSDGRRSSGANVLTF	TGTGCCACCAGTGATGGCAGGAGAAGCTCTGGGGCCAACGTCCTGACTTTC
TRBV20-1	NA	many	TRBJ2-3	CSAPTIQGVTDTQYF	TGCAGTGCTCCTACTATACAGGGAGTAACAGATACGCAGTATTTT
TRBV20-1	NA	many	TRBJ2-7	CSARDLYGGSEQYF	TGCAGTGCTAGAGATCTTTATGGGGGTTCCGAGCAGTACTTC
TRBV25-1	NA	NA	TRBJ2-1	CACSARVAGLDYNEQFF	NA
TRBV15	NA	NA	TRBJ2-2	CATSSEPQESGELFF	TGTGCCACCAGCAGTGAACCCCAGGAATCCGGGGAGCTGTTTTTT
TRBV24-1	TRBD1	NA	TRBJ2-7	CATSDRPPGGPDYEQYF	TGTGCCACCAGTGATCGTCCTCCAGGGGGCCCCGACTACGAGCAGTACTTC
TRBV10-2	NA	many	TRBJ1-1	CASSEPDRDTEAFF	TGCGCCAGCAGTGAACCTGACAGAGACACTGAAGCTTTCTTT
TRBV20-1	NA	NA	TRBJ2-7	CSAIRVSYEQYF	TGCAGTGCTATTCGGGTTTCCTACGAGCAGTACTTC
TRBV6-5	NA	NA	TRBJ2-3	CASSELATGASTDTQYF	TGTGCCAGCAGTGAATTAGCGACAGGAGCTAGCACAGATACGCAGTATTTT
TRBV25-1	NA	many	TRBJ2-5	CASSEQASQETQYF	TGTGCCAGCAGTGAACAAGCGTCCCAAGAGACCCAGTACTTC
TRBV30	NA	few	TRBJ1-2	CAWLYGSHYGYTF	TGTGCCTGGCTCTATGGATCTCACTATGGCTACACCTTC
TRBV5-1	NA	few	TRBJ1-1	CASSRATEAFF	TGCGCCAGCAGCCGGGCCACTGAAGCTTTCTTT
TRBV6-1	TRBD1	few	TRBJ1-6	CASSEVLQGASYNSPLHF	TGTGCCAGCAGTGAAGTCCTACAGGGGGCTTCCTATAATTCACCCCTCCACTTT
TRBV19	NA	NA	TRBJ2-1	CASSIPGSNEQFF	TGTGCCAGTAGTATACCCGGGAGCAATGAGCAGTTCTTC
TRBV5-6	NA	many	TRBJ1-6	CASSPGPGRVSPLHF	TGTGCCAGCAGCCCCGGCCCAGGGAGGGTTTCACCCCTCCACTTT
TRBV7-9	TRBD1	NA	TRBJ2-7	CASSLGDRDLDEQYF	TGTGCCAGCAGCTTAGGGGACAGGGATTTAGACGAGCAGTACTTC
TRBV4-1	TRBD1	NA	TRBJ1-2	CASSHNDPGTGVDGYTF	TGCGCCAGCAGCCATAATGACCCCGGGACAGGGGTGGATGGCTACACCTTC
TRBV7-9	NA	NA	TRBJ1-3	CASSLDRISSGNTIYF	TGTGCCAGCAGCTTAGATCGTATCAGCTCTGGAAACACCATATATTTT
TRBV10-3	NA	many	TRBJ2-5	CAISVPPLGDGVETQYF	TGTGCCATCAGCGTTCCCCCCCTAGGGGACGGGGTAGAGACCCAGTACTTC
TRBV7-9	NA	NA	TRBJ2-7	CASSSTSNYEQYF	TGTGCCAGCAGCTCGACTAGTAACTACGAGCAGTACTTC